This T cell receptor beta chain was sequenced in a study of cytomegalovirus exposure and HLA in healthy donors. Whole-study results and caveats: A later analysis found TCR association rates differed by HLA locus, highest for DRB1 and lowest for HLA-C. According to a later analysis, donors in an Asian-associated ancestry cluster reportedly had fewer N-insertions than the roughly 670-donor mean. Among the CMV-associated chains, a few were confirmed in vitro as specific for CMV antigens.

V trimming: 6 bases; J trimming: 4 bases; junction bases outside the gene matches: 5. Germline V gene lookup returns CDR1 SGHTA and CDR2 FQGNSA. There are 14 residues in the CDR3. A note on this clone: What it recognizes is unknown.

PCR primers comprised 60 Vbeta and 13 Jbeta primers. Clones were read by immunoSEQ multiplex PCR, and TCRdb kept only the in-frame ones, dropping some. The sample has about 94,000 clones, approximately 76% seen once. The sample taken for sequencing was PBMCs. This chain uses TRBV7-2 with TRBJ2-7; 11 bases fit TRBD2. The sequence came from a man aged 35 to 55 in good health and CMV-seropositive. The DNA for the CDR3 is TGTGCCAGCAGTCGGACTAGCGGGTGGTACGAGCAGTACTTC. Translated: CASSRTSGWYEQYF.